This entry lists 14 T cell receptor beta chains sequenced from one sample in a study of preoperative IRX-2 immunotherapy in early breast cancer. This sample's treatment: preoperative locoregional IRX-2 cytokine immunotherapy. Method: immunoSEQ multiplex PCR; TCRdb's copy keeps in-frame clones and lacks some. The data contain approximately 12,000 clones, approximately 91% of them seen just once; the ten biggest clones take up around 29%. The material was obtained from a patient treated with IRX-2 immunotherapy. These receptors all stem from a human donor with breast cancer.

This sequence joins TRBV7-3 and TRBJ2-2; D not resolved. Germline V lookup: CDR1 SGHTA, CDR2 FQGTGA. Trimming took off 1 base at V and 8 bases at J, with 5 bases between the two ends. There are 12 residues in the CDR3. The CDR3 nucleotides are TGTGCCAGCAGCTTAAAGGGTGGGGAGCTGTTTTTT. Encoded protein: CASSLKGGELFF.

Written as DNA, the CDR3 is TGTGCCAGCAGTGACTCCCAGGGCTGGGGCTACACCTTC. As protein: CASSDSQGWGYTF. The chain joins TRBV2 to TRBJ1-2; D is perhaps TRBD1 (5 bases). V lost 3 bases and J 8 bases, leaving 13 bases between the germline ends. The CDR3 contains 13 residues. Looked up from germline, CDR1 is SNHLY and CDR2 is FYNNEI.

The CDR3 is CASSAGRLNEQFF. In DNA, the CDR3 is TGTGCCAGCAGCGCGGGCCGTTTGAATGAGCAGTTCTTC. The J gene is TRBJ2-1, the V gene TRBV9; no definite D call. Germline assignment: CDR1 SGDLS and CDR2 YYNGEE. The CDR3 spans 13 residues. Trimming shortened V by 3 bases and J by 7 bases, and 11 bases separated the two germline ends.

The chain has TRBV5-1 and TRBJ2-1, with D perhaps TRBD1 (5 bases). Germline V gene sequence: CDR1 SGHRS, CDR2 YFSETQ. The CDR3 covers 14 residues. V was clipped by 1 base and J by 2 bases, with 7 bases between them. The CDR3 protein is CASSLQGAYNEQFF. The CDR3 coding sequence is TGCGCCAGCAGCTTGCAAGGGGCCTACAATGAGCAGTTCTTC.

The V gene is TRBV25-1, the J gene TRBJ1-1; D is undetermined. The CDR3 contains 12 residues. V gave up 9 bases and J gave up 0 bases, with 8 bases separating them. Germline V gives CDR1 MGHDK, CDR2 SYGVNS. The CDR3 DNA sequence: TGTGCCAGTGGGGTCATGAACACTGAAGCTTTCTTT. Translating gives CASGVMNTEAFF.

The chain couples TRBV7-9 to TRBJ1-1, with TRBD1 matching 7 bases. From germline, CDR1 is SEHNR and CDR2 FQNEAQ (reference sequence). This CDR3 comprises 15 residues. V lost 0 bases, J lost 0 bases, and 1 base stayed unmatched. The CDR3 is CASSLAGQVNTEAFF. DNA of the CDR3: TGTGCCAGCAGCTTAGCCGGACAGGTGAACACTGAAGCTTTCTTT.

The sample holds one count of this clone. The chain is built from TRBV19 and TRBJ1-2; D is ambiguous. Germline CDR1 LNHDA, CDR2 SQIVND (reference sequence). The V end was cut by 5 bases, the J end by 4 bases, with 8 bases between. The CDR3 runs to 12 residues. CDR3 residues: CASSSNLYGYTF. In DNA, the CDR3 is TGTGCCAGTAGTTCGAATCTCTATGGCTACACCTTC.

V usage is TRBV9 and J usage is TRBJ2-2; 8 positions match TRBD2. V gave up 7 bases and J gave up 5 bases; unmatched junction bases: 7. This CDR3 comprises 14 residues. Germline-derived CDR1 and CDR2 are SGDLS and YYNGEE. The CDR3 is CASGNIAGTGELFF. CDR3 DNA sequence: TGTGCCAGCGGAAACATAGCGGGGACCGGGGAGCTGTTTTTT.

The chain employs TRBV6-8 and TRBJ1-5; D remains unclear. The CDR3 spans 13 residues. CDR1 and CDR2 from the germline V gene are MNHGY and SAAAGT. V gave up 2 bases and J gave up 5 bases, with 7 bases separating them. CDR3 residues: CASSYSRDQPQHF. In DNA, the CDR3 is TGTGCCAGCAGTTACAGTAGGGATCAGCCCCAGCATTTT.

This clone was seen a single time. The chain combines TRBV28 with TRBJ2-1; TRBD1 matches 7 bases. V lost 3 bases to trimming and J lost 9 bases; unmatched junction nucleotides: 20. The CDR3 is 18 residues long. CDR1 is MDHEN and CDR2 is SYDVKM in the germline V gene. This CDR3 reads CASSFYMNPRGQRGEQFF. CDR3 DNA: TGTGCCAGCAGTTTCTATATGAACCCCCGGGGACAGAGAGGTGAGCAGTTCTTC.

The chain employs TRBV18 and TRBJ1-2; D possibly corresponds to TRBD1 (5 bases). Germline CDR1 KGHSH, CDR2 LQKENI. Trimming shortened V by 3 bases and J by 4 bases, and 15 bases separated the two germline ends. There are 15 residues in the CDR3. The CDR3 nucleotides are TGTGCCAGCTCACCGGGCCCGGGGGACTTCTATGGCTACACCTTC. This codes for CASSPGPGDFYGYTF.

The table lists this clone with a few counts. The CDR3 loop reads CSVTGMNTEAFF. The CDR3 nucleotides read TGCAGCGTAACAGGTATGAACACTGAAGCTTTCTTT. The J gene is TRBJ1-1, the V gene TRBV29-1; D may be TRBD1 (5 bases). Germline V CDR1 and CDR2: SQVTM, ANQGSEA. The CDR3 runs 12 residues. V dropped 6 bases and J dropped 0 bases, with 8 bases sitting between them.

The chain couples TRBV27 to TRBJ1-4; the D is unclear. Looked up from germline, CDR1 is MNHEY and CDR2 is SMNVEV (reference sequence). V was shortened by 3 bases and J by 10 bases, with 15 bases between the two germline ends. The CDR3 contains 14 residues. The CDR3 reads CASSFEGWGGKLFF. The CDR3, as DNA: TGTGCCAGCAGTTTCGAAGGGTGGGGAGGAAAACTGTTTTTT. Full variable domain (remainder filled in from reference TRBV27 and TRBJ1-4): EAQVTQNPRYLITVTGKKLTVTCSQNMNHEYMSWYRQDPGLGLRQIYYSMNVEVTDKGDVPEGYKVSRKEKRNFPLILESPSPNQTSLYFCASSFEGWGGKLFFGSGTQLSVL.

Turning to this clone: This sample also contains other DNA sequences that code for the same CDR3. V and J are TRBV20-1 and TRBJ2-5; D gene unclear. V was pared by 7 bases and J by 3 bases, with 6 bases between. The length of the CDR3 is 10 residues. Germline V gene data show CDR1 as DFQATT and CDR2 as SNEGSKA (reference sequence). CDR3 amino acids: CSVYKETQYF. Here the CDR3 DNA reads TGCAGTGTTTACAAAGAGACCCAGTACTTC.